The 3 T cell receptor beta chains below all came from one sample that was sequenced in a study of OX40 agonist ivuxolimab in advanced cancers. Assay: immunoSEQ multiplex PCR; the TCRdb copy retains only in-frame clones and omits some. The table has about 70,000 clones, approximately 90% seen once. The input for sequencing was CD4+ or CD8+ T cells sorted from blood, taken in a trial of the OX40 agonist ivuxolimab. These TCRs come from an adult with an advanced solid tumor such as melanoma, head and neck, liver or kidney cancer.

Only one count was recorded for this clone. The chain couples TRBV2 to TRBJ2-5; 11 nucleotides align to TRBD2. The V segment lost 8 bases and the J segment 3 bases; nucleotides outside the gene matches: 5. Germline CDR1 reads SNHLY; CDR2 reads FYNNEI. The CDR3 totals 14 residues. CDR3 DNA: TGTGCCAGCGGTGGGACTAGCGGTAAAGAGACCCAGTACTTC. It specifies CASGGTSGKETQYF.

J is TRBJ1-6 and V is TRBV10-3, with 8 positions matching TRBD1. V lost 11 bases and J lost 7; bases outside the gene matches: 7. The CDR3 extends over 13 amino acids. Germline V gene data show CDR1 as ENHRY and CDR2 as SYGVKD. In nucleotides, the CDR3 is TGTGCCGCCTGGACAGGGACGAATTCACCCCTCCACTTT. Translating it yields CAAWTGTNSPLHF.

The chain is built from TRBV6-1 and TRBJ2-1; possibly TRBD1 or TRBD2 for D (6 bases each). V was pared by 1 base and J by 6 bases, with 10 bases between. This CDR3 comprises 14 residues. From germline, CDR1 is MNHNS and CDR2 SASEGT. CDR3 residues: CASSEVRGVNEQFF. For the CDR3, the DNA is TGTGCCAGCAGTGAAGTGAGGGGGGTCAATGAGCAGTTCTTC.